A selection of T cell receptor beta chains follows, all from one sample in a study of long-term antiretroviral therapy in people with HIV. Clones were sequenced by immunoSEQ multiplex PCR, and TCRdb holds only the in-frame ones, with some missing. The sample holds about 14,000 clones, 76% seen once. Sequencing used unsorted PBMCs, obtained 3.1 years after starting antiretroviral therapy. The receptors were sampled from a man in his forties or fifties with HIV. CDR3s include the opening cysteine and the closing phenylalanine or tryptophan. The D gene is left open where the match is weak. Clone size is stated in some rows and not others, as once, few, many or a class when expanded.

cdr3_nt: TGTGCCAGCAGCTTAGGTGAGGGAGTGAACACTGAAGCTTTCTTT
cdr3_aa: CASSLGEGVNTEAFF
v_call: TRBV13
j_call: TRBJ1-1
d_call: NA
clone_size: NA

cdr3_nt: TGTGCCAGCAGTCAGGACAGCACAGATACGCAGTATTTT
cdr3_aa: CASSQDSTDTQYF
v_call: TRBV7-3
j_call: TRBJ2-3
d_call: NA
clone_size: NA

cdr3_nt: TGCAGCGTTGAAGGTCCTAATGAAAAACTGTTTTTT
cdr3_aa: CSVEGPNEKLFF
v_call: TRBV29-1
j_call: TRBJ1-4
d_call: NA
clone_size: NA

cdr3_nt: TGTGCCTGCTATGTTCTTAGCGGACAGAGCGAGGTGTATGGCTACACCTTC
cdr3_aa: CACYVLSGQSEVYGYTF
v_call: TRBV30
j_call: TRBJ1-2
d_call: NA
clone_size: large

cdr3_nt: TGTGCCAGCAGCTCCAATTCACCCCTCCACTTT
cdr3_aa: CASSSNSPLHF
v_call: TRBV27
j_call: TRBJ1-6
d_call: NA
clone_size: NA

cdr3_nt: TGTGCCAGCAGCCTCACCCCGAAAGACACTGAAGCTTTCTTT
cdr3_aa: CASSLTPKDTEAFF
v_call: TRBV7-2
j_call: TRBJ1-1
d_call: NA
clone_size: NA

cdr3_nt: TGTGCCTGGAGTATGGGGACAGGGCGCTACGAGCAGTACTTC
cdr3_aa: CAWSMGTGRYEQYF
v_call: TRBV30
j_call: TRBJ2-7
d_call: TRBD1
clone_size: NA

cdr3_nt: TGCGCCAGCAGCCCAGGACCCGGGGTCCCAGATACGCAGTATTTT
cdr3_aa: CASSPGPGVPDTQYF
v_call: TRBV5-1
j_call: TRBJ2-3
d_call: NA
clone_size: NA

cdr3_nt: TGCGCCAGCAGCTTTGCGGGGGAGCCCTACGAGCAGTACTTC
cdr3_aa: CASSFAGEPYEQYF
v_call: TRBV5-1
j_call: TRBJ2-7
d_call: TRBD2
clone_size: NA

cdr3_nt: TGTGCCAGCTCTCTTACCCGGGACAGTAGCAATCAGCCCCAGCATTTT
cdr3_aa: CASSLTRDSSNQPQHF
v_call: TRBV18
j_call: TRBJ1-5
d_call: TRBD1
clone_size: NA

cdr3_nt: TGCGCCAGCAGCCTCCTAGCGGGGACAAGGGGCACCTACGAGCAGTACTTC
cdr3_aa: CASSLLAGTRGTYEQYF
v_call: TRBV4-1
j_call: TRBJ2-7
d_call: TRBD2
clone_size: NA

cdr3_nt: TGCGCCAGCAGCCAAGTCAGTAACAGGGGGCGATTGGACTATGGCTACACCTTC
cdr3_aa: CASSQVSNRGRLDYGYTF
v_call: TRBV4-1
j_call: TRBJ1-2
d_call: TRBD1
clone_size: once